A single sample is the source of the 28 T cell receptor beta chains below, sequenced in a study of blood T cells in healthy people across ages. A second roughly 6 to 12 cycle PCR used barcoded and J-beta primers. Using its own MiXCR run on the 5' RACE reads, TCRdb lists one record per CDR3 protein. The sample records about 1.5 million distinct CDR3 sequences, 40% to 45% being singletons. Sequencing was performed on blood. All receptors derive from a woman aged 18-29 years in good health.

The chain carries TRBV4-1 and TRBJ2-2; D unclear. CDR1 is MGHRA and CDR2 is YSYEKL in the germline V gene. The CDR3 runs to 13 residues. The germline V and J ends were trimmed by 0 bases and 7 bases, with 6 bases remaining between them. CDR3 DNA: TGCGCCAGCAGCCAAGATTATCGCGGGGAGCTGTTTTTT. Translation gives CASSQDYRGELFF.

The chain joins TRBV7-9 to TRBJ2-5; no clear D. Trimming left V 3 bases short and J 5 bases short, with 13 bases between. In germline, CDR1 is SEHNR, CDR2 FQNEAQ (reference sequence). This CDR3 has 14 residues. The CDR3 coding sequence is TGTGCCAGCAGCTTTGACGGGCATGCCGAGACCCAGTACTTC. It yields the protein CASSFDGHAETQYF. The variable domain in full, with the rest retrieved from reference TRBV7-9 and TRBJ2-5, is DTGVSQNPRHKITKRGQNVTFRCDPISEHNRLYWYRQTLGQGPEFLTYFQNEAQLEKSRLLSDRFSAERPKGSFSTLEIQRTEQGDSAMYLCASSFDGHAETQYFGPGTRLLVL.

The table lists this clonotype with a few counts. The chain is built from TRBV12-3 or TRBV12-4 and TRBJ2-7; 8 bases agree with TRBD1. The ends lost 4 bases at V and 7 bases at J; junction bases unmatched: 9. The CDR3 is 14 amino acids. The CDR3 loop reads CASSSGQGGGEQYF. The DNA of the CDR3 is TGTGCCAGCAGTTCCGGACAGGGCGGTGGGGAGCAGTACTTC.

This chain links TRBV5-1 with TRBJ1-4, with 7 bases that match TRBD1. Losses at the gene ends were 3 bases for V and 7 bases for J; bases not matched to a gene: 9. CDR1 and CDR2 from the germline V gene are SGHRS and YFSETQ. CDR3 size: 15 residues. CDR3 region: CASSWGPGGREKLFF. The CDR3 bases are TGCGCCAGCAGCTGGGGGCCAGGGGGACGTGAAAAACTGTTTTTT.

For the CDR3, the DNA is TGTGCCAGCAGCTTGTCCCGCGGGAAGGGCAATGAGCAGTTCTTC. This sequence encodes CASSLSRGKGNEQFF. This chain joins TRBV7-9 and TRBJ2-1; possibly TRBD2 for D (6 bases). The V end was cut by 3 bases, the J end by 6 bases, with 15 bases between. Looked up from germline, CDR1 is SEHNR and CDR2 is FQNEAQ (reference sequence). This CDR3 spans 15 amino acids.

CDR3 in amino acids: CASSLAGTGSETQYF. CDR3 coding DNA: TGTGCCAGCAGCTTAGCAGGGACAGGGTCGGAGACCCAGTACTTC. The chain recombines TRBV11-3 with TRBJ2-5; 9 nucleotides line up with TRBD1. Germline CDR1 and CDR2: SGHNT and YENEEA. The CDR3 is made up of 15 amino acids. With V trimmed by 1 base and J by 5 bases, 5 bases remained unmatched.

The rearrangement links TRBV20-1 to TRBJ1-2; D may be TRBD1 (5 bases). Germline V gene lookup returns CDR1 DFQATT and CDR2 SNEGSKA (reference sequence). Trimming shortened V by 2 bases and J by 1 base, and 11 bases separated the two germline ends. The CDR3 totals 14 residues. The CDR3 region has the DNA TGCAGTGCTAGAACCGGGACGGATAACTATGGCTACACCTTC. Translating gives CSARTGTDNYGYTF.

This clonotype was counted a few times. The J gene is TRBJ1-1, the V gene TRBV4-1; tentative D call: TRBD1 (6 bases). The CDR3 sequence is 14 residues long. From germline, CDR1 is MGHRA and CDR2 YSYEKL. Deletions cut 4 bases from V and 3 bases from J, with 12 bases between. CDR3 DNA: TGCGCCAGCAGCCGTCTCTCAGGGGACACTGAAGCTTTCTTT. Translated: CASSRLSGDTEAFF.

This clonotype showed up many times. V gene TRBV12-3 or TRBV12-4 combines with J gene TRBJ2-6; possibly TRBD1 for D (5 bases). The germline V and J ends were trimmed by 0 bases and 2 bases, with 5 bases remaining between them. The CDR3 length is 15 residues. CDR3 sequence reads: CASSLAGAGANVLTF. Written as DNA, the CDR3 is TGTGCCAGCAGTTTAGCAGGGGCTGGGGCCAACGTCCTGACTTTC.

This clonotype was recorded only once. The chain combines TRBV7-2 with TRBJ2-1, with D uncertain. V lost 5 bases to trimming and J lost 6 bases, with 14 bases between them. The germline CDR1 and CDR2 sequences are SGHTA and FQGNSA. The CDR3 runs to 14 residues. The CDR3 region has the DNA TGTGCCAGCAGCGTATTCTTACAACCCAATGAGCAGTTCTTC. The encoded protein is CASSVFLQPNEQFF.

The chain couples TRBV2 to TRBJ2-5, with D perhaps TRBD1 (5 bases). The J call may be wrong; the DNA end is better matched by TRBJ2-7. Germline assignment: CDR1 SNHLY and CDR2 FYNNEI. There are 12 residues in the CDR3. The CDR3 is CASSESGIEQYF. CDR3 sequence (DNA): TGTGCCAGCAGTGAATCAGGGATCGAGCAGTACTTC.

V gene TRBV30 combines with J gene TRBJ2-3; 7 bases are a match to TRBD1. The junction had 6 bases not matched to a gene; V was cut back by 3 bases and J by 0 bases. CDR1 is GTSNPN and CDR2 is SVGIG in the germline V gene (reference sequence). CDR3 length: 15 residues. The CDR3 DNA is TGTGCCTGGAGAGAAACAGGGGCTAGCACAGATACGCAGTATTTT. It translates to CAWRETGASTDTQYF.

This clonotype was observed a few times. The chain employs TRBV25-1 and TRBJ2-7; D not certain. The V gene's germline CDR1 is MGHDK and CDR2 SYGVNS. This CDR3 is built from 13 residues. The V gene lost 1 base and the J gene lost 3 bases, with 7 bases spanning the gap. The DNA for the CDR3 is TGTGCCAGCAGTGAATTTAACGGCTACGAGCAGTACTTC. The encoded protein is CASSEFNGYEQYF.

The rearrangement joins TRBV27 to TRBJ1-1; D gene unclear. Germline V gives CDR1 MNHEY, CDR2 SMNVEV (reference sequence). CDR3 length: 14 amino acids. V lost 5 bases to trimming and J lost 1 base, with 11 bases between them. Here the CDR3 reads CASSAQRGNTEAFF. The DNA for the CDR3 is TGTGCCAGCAGTGCACAACGGGGGAACACTGAAGCTTTCTTT.

This clonotype was detected a few times. J is TRBJ2-7 and V is TRBV7-9, with 9 bases that match TRBD1. CDR1 is SEHNR, CDR2 FQNEAQ, per germline (reference sequence). The length of the CDR3 is 14 residues. Trimming removed 3 bases from V and 5 bases from J; junction bases left unmatched: 5. This CDR3 is CASSFEGQGNEQYF. The CDR3 DNA follows: TGTGCCAGCAGCTTTGAAGGACAGGGGAACGAGCAGTACTTC.

V gene TRBV7-2 combines with J gene TRBJ2-7, with D uncertain. Germline V gene lookup returns CDR1 SGHTA and CDR2 FQGNSA. V was cut by 6 bases and J by 3 bases, with 15 bases left in between. The CDR3 extends over 14 amino acids. Here the CDR3 reads CASSRPSVVYEQYF. CDR3 nucleotides: TGTGCCAGCAGTCGACCCTCAGTGGTCTACGAGCAGTACTTC.

This clonotype has only a few counts. The rearrangement links TRBV20-1 to TRBJ2-7, with 7 bases that match TRBD2. There are 16 residues in the CDR3. In germline, CDR1 is DFQATT, CDR2 SNEGSKA (reference sequence). With 4 bases clipped from V and 3 bases from J, the junction kept 15 bases outside the gene matches. The CDR3 sequence: CSATSSGTTYNYEQYF. DNA for the CDR3: TGCAGTGCTACTAGCTCCGGGACTACCTACAACTACGAGCAGTACTTC.

The rearrangement links TRBV7-9 to TRBJ1-5; D ambiguous. V was clipped by 2 bases and J by 5 bases, with 13 bases between them. CDR3 length: 15 residues. CDR1 and CDR2 from the germline V gene are SEHNR and FQNEAQ (reference sequence). The CDR3 reads CASSLFAGADQPQHF. The CDR3 coding sequence is TGTGCCAGCAGCTTATTTGCAGGAGCAGATCAGCCCCAGCATTTT.

This chain connects TRBV24-1 to TRBJ2-3; a weak D match, TRBD2 (5 bases). Per the germline V gene, CDR1 is KGHDR and CDR2 is SFDVKD. With 1 base removed from V and 0 bases from J, the gap between germline ends came to 10 bases. This CDR3 has 16 amino acids. The CDR3 region is CATSDFERSSTDTQYF. The DNA of the CDR3 is TGTGCCACCAGTGATTTCGAGCGGAGTAGCACAGATACGCAGTATTTT.

This clonotype has only a few counts. The chain combines TRBV5-1 with TRBJ2-7, with D possibly being TRBD2 (6 bases). There are 13 residues in the CDR3. V gave up 4 bases and J gave up 3 bases, with 11 bases separating them. The germline gives CDR1 SGHRS, CDR2 YFSETQ. This chain's CDR3 is CASSTGRGYEQYF. The CDR3 DNA follows: TGCGCCAGCAGCACCGGGAGAGGCTACGAGCAGTACTTC.

In this sample, this clonotype turned up many times. This chain links TRBV24-1 with TRBJ2-3; no definite D call. Germline assignment: CDR1 KGHDR and CDR2 SFDVKD. This CDR3 contains 12 residues. The V and J ends lost 2 bases and 6 bases respectively, with 5 bases between them. Here the CDR3 DNA reads TGTGCCACCAGTGATTCAGGCGATACGCAGTATTTT. Its translation: CATSDSGDTQYF.

Only a few counts were recorded for this clonotype. The V gene is TRBV7-8, the J gene TRBJ2-3, with no clear D. Germline CDR1 SGHVS, CDR2 FQNEAQ. The CDR3 has 12 residues. The V end was cut by 5 bases, the J end by 6 bases, with 9 bases between. In DNA, the CDR3 is TGTGCCAGCAGCCCCATCCGCGATACGCAGTATTTT. Its translation: CASSPIRDTQYF. Drawing the rest from reference TRBV7-8 and TRBJ2-3, the complete variable domain is GAGVSQSPRYKVAKRGQDVALRCDPISGHVSLFWYQQALGQGPEFLTYFQNEAQLDKSGLPSDRFFAERPEGSVSTLKIQRTQQEDSAVYLCASSPIRDTQYFGPGTRLTVL.

This clonotype was recorded a few times. The rearrangement uses TRBV7-2 and TRBJ1-2; 8 bases map to TRBD1. Germline CDR1 and CDR2: SGHTA and FQGNSA. After removal of 5 bases from V and 4 bases from J, the junction contained 9 bases not matched to a gene. The CDR3 length is 15 residues. The CDR3 DNA follows: TGTGCCAGCAGCCCAAGGAGGGACAGGACCTATGGCTACACCTTC. Its protein product is CASSPRRDRTYGYTF.

The rearrangement joins TRBV7-2 to TRBJ2-3; 15 bases are shared with TRBD2. The germline V gene encodes CDR1 SGHTA and CDR2 FQGNSA. This CDR3 comprises 16 residues. The trim removed 9 bases at V and 4 bases at J, leaving 8 bases unmatched. CDR3 sequence reads: CTSSTGLAGGADTQYF. The CDR3 DNA is TGTACCAGTAGCACGGGACTAGCGGGAGGCGCAGATACGCAGTATTTT.

The J gene is TRBJ2-7, the V gene TRBV7-9; 7 positions agree with TRBD2. Germline CDR1 reads SEHNR; CDR2 reads FQNEAQ (reference sequence). The trim removed 10 bases at V and 0 bases at J, leaving 6 bases unmatched. The CDR3 sequence is 13 residues long. This CDR3 reads CATARGNSYEQYF. CDR3 bases: TGTGCCACTGCGCGGGGGAACTCCTACGAGCAGTACTTC.

This clonotype was seen more than once but under ten times. The chain is built from TRBV7-8 and TRBJ1-1; tentatively, D is TRBD1 (5 bases). The CDR3 runs 14 residues. The germline V and J ends were trimmed by 8 bases and 1 base, with 14 bases remaining between them. Germline assignment: CDR1 SGHVS and CDR2 FQNEAQ. CDR3 residues: CASVLTAANTEAFF. The CDR3 region has the DNA TGTGCCAGCGTCCTGACAGCGGCGAACACTGAAGCTTTCTTT.

Only a few counts were recorded for this clonotype. The rearrangement joins TRBV7-9 to TRBJ2-7; no firm D call. Germline CDR1 is SEHNR and CDR2 is FQNEAQ (reference sequence). Trimming shortened V by 4 bases and J by 1 base, and 8 bases separated the two germline ends. The CDR3 spans 13 residues. The CDR3 DNA is TGTGCCAGCAGCTACCATCATTCCTACGAGCAGTACTTC. Translation: CASSYHHSYEQYF.

The gene calls are TRBV20-1 and TRBJ2-1, with 10 bases lining up with TRBD2. Germline CDR1 DFQATT, CDR2 SNEGSKA (reference sequence). The CDR3 totals 14 residues. V lost 6 bases, J lost 9 bases, and 11 bases stayed unmatched. CDR3 sequence (DNA): TGCAGTGCACAAATTAGCGGGAGGTTAGGTGAGCAGTTCTTC. Protein sequence: CSAQISGRLGEQFF.